Below, 19 T cell receptor beta chains from the same sample are listed, as sequenced in a study of blood T cell repertoires in COVID-19. Produced via immunoSEQ multiplex PCR; TCRdb's table is partial and in-frame only. Of about 110,000 clones in the sample, 88% were seen once. The source material was peripheral blood. These receptors were obtained from a woman aged 45-65 years with acute or convalescent COVID-19.

This clone is a singleton in its sample. The gene calls are TRBV5-1 and TRBJ2-2, with D unresolved. CDR1 SGHRS and CDR2 YFSETQ come from the germline V gene. Trimming cost V 4 bases and J 1 base, with 8 bases left between them. The length of the CDR3 is 14 residues. The CDR3 nucleotides read TGCGCCAGCAGCGAGAACTTGAACACCGGGGAGCTGTTTTTT. The encoded protein is CASSENLNTGELFF.

The chain uses TRBV11-2 and TRBJ2-1; D call uncertain. Trimming pared 1 base from V and 4 bases from J, leaving 8 bases between. Germline V gene lookup returns CDR1 SGHAT and CDR2 FQNNGV. The CDR3 spans 14 residues. DNA for the CDR3: TGTGCCAGCAGCTTAGGTCCCCAATACAATGAGCAGTTCTTC. This gives the protein CASSLGPQYNEQFF.

The chain joins TRBV18 to TRBJ1-3; D is unresolved. The CDR3 contains 19 residues. CDR1 and CDR2 (germline): KGHSH, LQKENI. Trimming removed 4 bases at V and 0 bases at J, with 22 bases between. CDR3 nucleotides: TGTGCCAGCTCACTATTACGTGATACCCCGGGGAACTCTGGAAACACCATATATTTT. The encoded protein is CASSLLRDTPGNSGNTIYF.

The V and J genes are TRBV12-5 and TRBJ1-2; D gene ambiguous. CDR1 and CDR2 from the germline V gene are LGHNT and FRNRAP. This CDR3 region has 15 residues. V lost 5 bases and J 2 bases, leaving 15 bases between the germline ends. Written as DNA, the CDR3 is TGTGCTAGTGGTCTTGCCGCGGGAGGCAACTATGGCTACACCTTC. This sequence encodes CASGLAAGGNYGYTF. The full variable domain, completed using reference TRBV12-5 and TRBJ1-2, is DARVTQTPRHKVTEMGQEVTMRCQPILGHNTVFWYRQTMMQGLELLAYFRNRAPLDDSGMPKDRFSAEMPDATLATLKIQPSEPRDSAVYFCASGLAAGGNYGYTFGSGTRLTVV.

J is TRBJ1-5 and V is TRBV18, with 12 bases aligning to TRBD1. The CDR3 loop spans 15 amino acids. Germline loops: CDR1 KGHSH, CDR2 LQKENI. Losses at the gene ends were 5 bases for V and 6 bases for J; bases not matched to a gene: 5. CDR3 sequence: CASSVGQGAGQPQHF. The CDR3 DNA sequence: TGTGCCAGCTCAGTGGGACAGGGGGCAGGTCAGCCCCAGCATTTT. The whole variable domain, remainder taken from reference TRBV18 and TRBJ1-5, is NAGVMQNPRHLVRRRGQEARLRCSPMKGHSHVYWYRQLPEEGLKFMVYLQKENIIDESGMPKERFSAEFPKEGPSILRIQQVVRGDSAAYFCASSVGQGAGQPQHFGDGTRLSIL.

The chain has TRBV7-2 and TRBJ2-5; 11 bases are a match to TRBD2. The length of the CDR3 is 14 residues. V was pared by 5 bases and J by 5 bases, with 4 bases of the junction left unmatched. Germline CDR1 is SGHTA and CDR2 is FQGNSA. The CDR3 DNA reads TGTGCCAGCAGCCTTAGCGGGAGGGGGGAGACCCAGTACTTC. Its translation: CASSLSGRGETQYF. Complete variable domain (other parts from reference TRBV7-2 and TRBJ2-5): GAGVSQSPSNKVTEKGKDVELRCDPISGHTALYWYRQSLGQGLEFLIYFQGNSAPDKSGLPSDRFSAERTGGSVSTLTIQRTQQEDSAVYLCASSLSGRGETQYFGPGTRLLVL.

The chain uses TRBV9 and TRBJ1-5; D not certain. Trimming cost V 3 bases and J 7 bases, with 14 bases left between them. The germline gives CDR1 SGDLS, CDR2 YYNGEE. This CDR3 comprises 14 residues. CDR3 residues: CASSADREGQPQHF. CDR3 nucleotides: TGTGCCAGCAGCGCCGACCGTGAGGGCCAGCCCCAGCATTTT. Supplemented by reference TRBV9 and TRBJ1-5, the full variable domain reads DSGVTQTPKHLITATGQRVTLRCSPRSGDLSVYWYQQSLDQGLQFLIQYYNGEERAKGNILERFSAQQFPDLHSELNLSSLELGDSALYFCASSADREGQPQHFGDGTRLSIL.

The chain links TRBV5-1 to TRBJ2-1; D may be TRBD2 (7 bases). Looked up from germline, CDR1 is SGHRS and CDR2 is YFSETQ. CDR3 length equals 15 residues. V was clipped by 1 base and J by 9 bases, with 17 bases between them. The CDR3 sequence is CASSLNVGGGREQFF. CDR3 sequence (DNA): TGCGCCAGCAGCTTGAACGTAGGGGGAGGGCGTGAGCAGTTCTTC.

The V gene is TRBV15, the J gene TRBJ2-1; a possible D gene is TRBD2 (6 bases). Germline loops: CDR1 LNHNV, CDR2 YYDKDF (reference sequence). CDR3 length: 14 amino acids. Trimming cost V 3 bases and J 6 bases, with 12 bases left between them. The chain's CDR3 is CATSSGEAGNEQFF. CDR3 nucleotides: TGTGCCACCAGCAGCGGGGAGGCAGGCAATGAGCAGTTCTTC.

V gene TRBV30 combines with J gene TRBJ1-6, with TRBD1 as a possible D gene (5 bases). The CDR3 is 13 residues long. CDR1 GTSNPN and CDR2 SVGIG come from the germline V gene (reference sequence). Trimming took off 4 bases at V and 5 bases at J, with 9 bases between the two ends. Written as DNA, the CDR3 is TGTGCCTGGAAGGGAGGGGATAATTCACCCCTCCACTTT. Protein product: CAWKGGDNSPLHF.

This chain's CDR3 is CASIGRDSTYEQYF. DNA of the CDR3: TGCGCCAGCATCGGTAGGGACTCCACCTACGAGCAGTACTTC. The chain employs TRBV10-2 and TRBJ2-7, with D possibly TRBD2 on 6 matching bases. With 7 bases removed from V and 2 bases from J, the gap between germline ends came to 15 bases. CDR1 WSHSY and CDR2 SAAADI come from the germline V gene. This CDR3 is 14 amino acids long.

V usage is TRBV10-3 and J usage is TRBJ1-1; TRBD1 agrees at 9 bases. The germline V gene encodes CDR1 ENHRY and CDR2 SYGVKD. The CDR3 is made up of 16 amino acids. Germline trimming cut 5 bases from V and 4 bases from J; bases unmatched to any gene: 11. The CDR3 loop is CAISLGMGTGSTEAFF. The CDR3, as DNA: TGTGCCATCAGTCTAGGTATGGGGACAGGGAGCACTGAAGCTTTCTTT.

The chain joins TRBV9 to TRBJ2-1; 12 bases fit TRBD2. Unmatched junction bases numbered 7, after V lost 3 bases and J lost 6 bases. The CDR3 is made up of 16 amino acids. The germline CDR1 and CDR2 sequences are SGDLS and YYNGEE. The chain's CDR3 is CASSEPGLAGVNEQFF. The DNA of the CDR3 is TGTGCCAGCAGCGAACCGGGACTAGCGGGTGTCAATGAGCAGTTCTTC.

V and J are TRBV28 and TRBJ1-2, with D perhaps matching TRBD1 (5 bases). Germline V gene data show CDR1 as MDHEN and CDR2 as SYDVKM. Trimming took off 5 bases at V and 4 bases at J, with 17 bases between the two ends. The CDR3 is made up of 15 amino acids. The CDR3 loop is CASSGAARVGYGYTF. CDR3 in DNA: TGTGCCAGCAGTGGAGCAGCCAGGGTTGGCTATGGCTACACCTTC.

This sequence joins TRBV5-1 and TRBJ2-3; 13 bases map to TRBD2. The CDR3 contains 15 residues. Trimming at V came to 4 bases and at J to 5 bases, leaving 4 bases not matched to a gene. Germline V lookup: CDR1 SGHRS, CDR2 YFSETQ. The CDR3 loop is CASSRTSGREDTQYF. The CDR3 coding sequence is TGCGCCAGCAGCAGAACTAGCGGGAGGGAAGATACGCAGTATTTT.

The J gene is TRBJ2-3, the V gene TRBV19; maybe TRBD2 (5 bases). The V end was cut by 5 bases, the J end by 8 bases, with 20 bases between. Germline CDR1 is LNHDA and CDR2 is SQIVND (reference sequence). The CDR3 runs to 15 residues. The CDR3 DNA reads as TGTGCCAGTAGTGAGGGCCTAAGCGGCCCAGGTACGCAGTATTTT. Its protein product is CASSEGLSGPGTQYF.

Here the CDR3 reads CASSLLQGYEQYF. The CDR3 bases are TGTGCCAGCAGCCTCCTACAGGGGTACGAGCAGTACTTC. The chain links TRBV3-1 (or the pseudogene TRBV3-2) to TRBJ2-7; 7 nucleotides agree with TRBD1. The CDR3 is 13 amino acids. The V gene end was trimmed by 4 bases and the J gene end by 4 bases; junction bases not matched to a gene: 4. Germline V gene lookup returns CDR1 LGHDT and CDR2 YNNKEL (reference sequence).

This chain links TRBV19 with TRBJ2-1, with 11 bases that match TRBD1. From germline, CDR1 is LNHDA and CDR2 SQIVND (reference sequence). With V trimmed by 3 bases and J by 7 bases, 5 bases remained unmatched. The CDR3 is made up of 15 amino acids. This CDR3 reads CASSIWGQGGNEQFF. In nucleotides, the CDR3 is TGTGCCAGTAGTATCTGGGGACAGGGGGGTAATGAGCAGTTCTTC.

The V and J genes are TRBV7-8 and TRBJ1-4; TRBD1 matches at 9 bases. The trim removed 4 bases at V and 10 bases at J, leaving 10 bases unmatched. The CDR3 is 15 amino acids. Germline CDR1 reads SGHVS; CDR2 reads FQNEAQ. CDR3 bases: TGTGCCAGCAGCTCCCACAGGGGGCGCATTGGAAAACTGTTTTTT. Translation: CASSSHRGRIGKLFF.